The sequence of this T cell receptor beta chain was determined in a study of human T cells and chemical hapten exposure. At the level of the study: Doses of diphenylcyclopropenone went to the patients' scalps weekly throughout the roughly 22-week study. General study findings and limits: As the donors had alopecia, their immune response may differ from healthy people's.

Time point meaning: pre-sensitization, week 0. Described treatment: therapeutic diphenylcyclopropenone sensitization with weekly scalp DPC. As concerns this clonotype: The antigen remains undetermined.

TCRdb reprocessed the RACE reads with MiXCR, giving one entry per CDR3 protein. Of about 120,000 distinct CDR3 sequences in the sample, roughly 14% were seen once. There are 15 residues in the CDR3. Germline V lookup: CDR1 SGHKS, CDR2 YYEKEE (reference sequence). V was trimmed by 2 bases and J by 0 bases, leaving 11 bases between them. The receptor was isolated from a woman under 30 with alopecia areata. Some clones in this sample may be carry-over from other donors' samples. The sequencing used whole blood, collected in connection with sensitization to the hapten diphenylcyclopropenone (DPC). This rearrangement joins TRBV5-5 to TRBJ1-1; TRBD1 might be the D (5 bases). In DNA, the CDR3 is TGTGCCAGCAGCTTTCGACAGACCATGAACACTGAAGCTTTCTTT. Residues: CASSFRQTMNTEAFF.